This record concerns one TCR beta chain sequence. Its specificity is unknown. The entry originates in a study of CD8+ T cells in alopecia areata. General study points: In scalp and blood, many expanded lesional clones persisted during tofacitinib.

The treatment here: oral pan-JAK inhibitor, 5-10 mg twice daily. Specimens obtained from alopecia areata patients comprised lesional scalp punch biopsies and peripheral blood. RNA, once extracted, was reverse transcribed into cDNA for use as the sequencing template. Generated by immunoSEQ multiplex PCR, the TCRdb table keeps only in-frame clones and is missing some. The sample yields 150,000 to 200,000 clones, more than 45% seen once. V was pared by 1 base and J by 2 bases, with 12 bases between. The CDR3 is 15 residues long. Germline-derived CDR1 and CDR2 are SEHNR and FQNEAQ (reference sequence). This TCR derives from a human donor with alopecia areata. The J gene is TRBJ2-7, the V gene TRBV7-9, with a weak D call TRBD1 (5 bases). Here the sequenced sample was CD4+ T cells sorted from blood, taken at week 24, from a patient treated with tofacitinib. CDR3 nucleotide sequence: TGTGCCAGCAGCTTAGAAAGGGGCGCGGCCTACGAGCAGTACTTC. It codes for CASSLERGAAYEQYF. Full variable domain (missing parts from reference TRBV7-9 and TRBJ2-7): DTGVSQNPRHKITKRGQNVTFRCDPISEHNRLYWYRQTLGQGPEFLTYFQNEAQLEKSRLLSDRFSAERPKGSFSTLEIQRTEQGDSAMYLCASSLERGAAYEQYFGPGTRLTVT.